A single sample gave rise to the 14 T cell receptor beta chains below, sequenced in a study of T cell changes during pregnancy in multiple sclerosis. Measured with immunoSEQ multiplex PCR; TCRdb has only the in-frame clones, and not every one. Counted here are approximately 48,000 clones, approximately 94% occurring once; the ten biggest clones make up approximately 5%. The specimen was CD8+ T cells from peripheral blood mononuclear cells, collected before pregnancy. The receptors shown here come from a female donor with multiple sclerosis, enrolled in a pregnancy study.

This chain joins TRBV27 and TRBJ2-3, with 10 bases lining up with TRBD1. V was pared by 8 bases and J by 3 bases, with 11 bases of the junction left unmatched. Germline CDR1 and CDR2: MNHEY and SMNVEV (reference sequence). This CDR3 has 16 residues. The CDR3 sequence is CASARGGQGYTDTQYF. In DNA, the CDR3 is TGTGCCAGCGCTAGGGGGGGACAGGGGTATACAGATACGCAGTATTTT.

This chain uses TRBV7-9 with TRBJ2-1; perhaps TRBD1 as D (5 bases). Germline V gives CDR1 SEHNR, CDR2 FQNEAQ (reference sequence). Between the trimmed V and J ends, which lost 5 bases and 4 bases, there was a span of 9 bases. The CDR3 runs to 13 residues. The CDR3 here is CASSTRQYNEQFF. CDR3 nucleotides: TGTGCCAGCAGCACAAGACAGTACAATGAGCAGTTCTTC.

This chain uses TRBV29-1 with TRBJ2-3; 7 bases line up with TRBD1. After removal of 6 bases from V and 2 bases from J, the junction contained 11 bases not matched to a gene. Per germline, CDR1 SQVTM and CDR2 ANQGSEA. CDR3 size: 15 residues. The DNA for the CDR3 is TGCAGCGTAGAGCACAGGGGCCCTGCCACAGATACGCAGTATTTT. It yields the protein CSVEHRGPATDTQYF.

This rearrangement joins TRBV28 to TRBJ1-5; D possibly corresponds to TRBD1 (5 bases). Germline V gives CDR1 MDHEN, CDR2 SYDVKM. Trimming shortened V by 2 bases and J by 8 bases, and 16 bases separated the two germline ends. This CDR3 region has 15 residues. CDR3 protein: CASSLSWRGLEPQHF. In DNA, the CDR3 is TGTGCCAGCAGTTTAAGTTGGAGGGGCCTTGAGCCCCAGCATTTT.

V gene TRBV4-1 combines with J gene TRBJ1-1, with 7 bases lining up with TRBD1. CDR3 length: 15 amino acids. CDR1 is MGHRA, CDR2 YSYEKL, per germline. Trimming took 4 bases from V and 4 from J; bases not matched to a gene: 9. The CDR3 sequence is CASSPKQGQVTEAFF. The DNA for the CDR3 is TGCGCCAGCAGCCCCAAACAGGGGCAGGTCACTGAAGCTTTCTTT.

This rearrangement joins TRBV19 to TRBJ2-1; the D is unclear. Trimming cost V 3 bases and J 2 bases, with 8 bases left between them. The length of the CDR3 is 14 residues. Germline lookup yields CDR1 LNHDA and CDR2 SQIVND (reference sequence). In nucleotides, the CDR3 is TGTGCCAGTAGTATTGTCGCAGCCTACAATGAGCAGTTCTTC. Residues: CASSIVAAYNEQFF. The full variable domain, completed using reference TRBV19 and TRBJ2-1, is DGGITQSPKYLFRKEGQNVTLSCEQNLNHDAMYWYRQDPGQGLRLIYYSQIVNDFQKGDIAEGYSVSREKKESFPLTVTSAQKNPTAFYLCASSIVAAYNEQFFGPGTRLTVL.

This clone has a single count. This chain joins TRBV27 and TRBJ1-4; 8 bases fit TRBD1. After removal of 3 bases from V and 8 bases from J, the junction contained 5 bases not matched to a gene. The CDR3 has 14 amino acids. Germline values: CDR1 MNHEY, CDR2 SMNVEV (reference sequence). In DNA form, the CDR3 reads TGTGCCAGCAGTTTTTTGGGACAGGAGGAAAAACTGTTTTTT. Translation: CASSFLGQEEKLFF.

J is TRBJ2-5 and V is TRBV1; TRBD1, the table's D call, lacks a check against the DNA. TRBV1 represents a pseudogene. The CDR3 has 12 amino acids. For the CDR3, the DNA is TGCACCAGCAGCCAAGCACAAGAGACCCAGTACTTC. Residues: CTSSQAQETQYF.

In DNA form, the CDR3 reads TGTGCCAGCAGTTTCAGGACAGGATCAGTGCAGTTCTTC. Its translation is CASSFRTGSVQFF. This sequence joins TRBV27 and TRBJ2-1, with 7 nucleotides matching TRBD1. With V trimmed by 3 bases and J by 12 bases, 8 bases remained unmatched. CDR1 and CDR2 from the germline V gene are MNHEY and SMNVEV (reference sequence). The CDR3 is 13 amino acids.

The CDR3 DNA sequence: TGCGCCAGCAGCTTGGGACTAGCGGGCAGCTACGAGCAGTACTTC. It encodes CASSLGLAGSYEQYF. The rearrangement joins TRBV5-1 to TRBJ2-7, with 10 bases matching TRBD2. Germline V gene sequence: CDR1 SGHRS, CDR2 YFSETQ. V gave up 0 bases and J gave up 3 bases; unmatched junction bases: 3. The CDR3 has 15 residues.

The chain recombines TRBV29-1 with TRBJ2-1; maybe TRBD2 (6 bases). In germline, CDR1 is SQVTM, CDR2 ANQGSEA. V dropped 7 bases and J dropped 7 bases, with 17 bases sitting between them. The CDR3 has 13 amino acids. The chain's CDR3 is CSGAGTGYNEQFF. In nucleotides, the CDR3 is TGCAGCGGCGCCGGGACTGGGTATAATGAGCAGTTCTTC.

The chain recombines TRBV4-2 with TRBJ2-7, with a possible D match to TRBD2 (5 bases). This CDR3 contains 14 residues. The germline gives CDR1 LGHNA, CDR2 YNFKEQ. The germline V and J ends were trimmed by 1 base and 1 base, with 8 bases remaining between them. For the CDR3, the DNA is TGTGCCAGCAGCCAAGGGGTAGCGTCCTACGAGCAGTACTTC. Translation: CASSQGVASYEQYF.

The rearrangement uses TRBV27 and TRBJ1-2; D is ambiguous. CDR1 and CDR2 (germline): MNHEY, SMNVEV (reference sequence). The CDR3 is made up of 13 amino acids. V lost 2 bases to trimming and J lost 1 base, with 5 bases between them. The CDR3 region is CASSLQVNYGYTF. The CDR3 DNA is TGTGCCAGCAGTTTACAGGTTAACTATGGCTACACCTTC.

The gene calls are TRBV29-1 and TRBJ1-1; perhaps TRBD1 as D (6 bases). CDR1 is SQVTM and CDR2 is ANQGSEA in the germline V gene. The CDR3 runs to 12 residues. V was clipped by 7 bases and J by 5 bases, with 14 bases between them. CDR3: CSAETQGTEAFF. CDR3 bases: TGCAGCGCCGAGACTCAGGGGACTGAAGCTTTCTTT.